This TCR beta chain came from a study of CD8+CD57+ T cells in acquired aplastic anemia. As for the study in general: Sorted CD4+ and CD8+ cells yielded 3 to 3.5 ug of DNA on average.

Template material for TCR beta VDJ and CDR3 profiling consisted of genomic DNA. TCRdb itself ran the reads through MiXCR, one entry per CDR3 protein. The profile shows approximately 190,000 distinct CDR3 sequences, 48% of them singletons. Findings and limits, study-wide: Comparison of patients with controls identified roughly 30 shared CD8+ CDR3 sequences.

V lost 7 bases, J lost 10 bases, and 17 bases stayed unmatched. Germline-derived CDR1 and CDR2 are DFQATT and SNEGSKA (reference sequence). CDR3 length: 15 amino acids. Concerning this clonotype itself: The target antigen is unknown.

Individuals selected for sequencing had exhibited CD8+CD57+ cell expansion on flow cytometry. Every patient was diagnosed with severe acquired aplastic anemia. This sequence originates from a human donor with aplastic anemia. The sequencing input was sorted CD4+, CD8+, or CD8+CD57+ T cells (not recorded which) from PBMCs. The chain couples TRBV20-1 to TRBJ1-5, with 9 bases identical to TRBD1. CDR3 amino acids: CSGVMGQGGGNPQHF. The CDR3, as DNA: TGCAGTGGGGTCATGGGACAGGGTGGGGGTAACCCCCAGCATTTT.